This TCR beta chain originates from a study of cytomegalovirus exposure and HLA in healthy donors. Study results and limitations: Common viral pathogens (according to a later analysis) appeared linked to several of the most significant clusters.

For this clone: Its antigen is currently unknown.

V was clipped by 6 bases and J by 11 bases; unmatched bases: 13. Germline V gene sequence: CDR1 SNHLY, CDR2 FYNNEI. This CDR3 is 15 amino acids long. A multiplex PCR was run with 60 Vbeta primers and 13 Jbeta primers. Sequenced by immunoSEQ multiplex PCR; TCRdb stores in-frame clones only, minus some. The data contain 65,000 to 95,000 clones, around 80% of them singletons. This clonotype was obtained from a male donor in good health and CMV-seropositive. Sequenced input: PBMCs. This chain uses TRBV2 with TRBJ2-1, with 10 bases lining up with TRBD2. The CDR3 DNA follows: TGTGCCAGCAGCCCCTGGATAGCGGGAGGCTCCCAGCAGTTCTTC. This codes for CASSPWIAGGSQQFF.